Listed here are 8 T cell receptor beta chains from one sample, sequenced in a study of T cell repertoires in cytomegalovirus infection. Their recognized antigens are unknown. TCRdb independently ran MiXCR on the reads; one entry per CDR3 protein. In the table there are hundreds of thousands of distinct CDR3 sequences, 33% of which are singletons. The source material was cultured PBMCs, sampled from culture after CMV antigen stimulation. The receptors come from a human donor in good health (CMV status not recorded). Some clones in this sample may be carry-over from other donors' samples.

The chain employs TRBV6-6 and TRBJ2-3; weak D call: TRBD2 (6 bases). Germline V gene lookup returns CDR1 MNHNY and CDR2 SVGAGI (reference sequence). The CDR3 is 13 amino acids. With 4 bases removed from V and 7 bases from J, the gap between germline ends came to 12 bases. This chain's CDR3 is CASSFPGENTQYF. In DNA form, the CDR3 reads TGTGCCAGCAGTTTCCCGGGGGAAAATACGCAGTATTTT.

This clonotype was recorded once. The V and J genes are TRBV19 and TRBJ2-2; 10 bases line up with TRBD2. The V segment lost 7 bases and the J segment 6 bases; nucleotides outside the gene matches: 8. The CDR3 is 15 amino acids. CDR1 is LNHDA, CDR2 SQIVND, per germline (reference sequence). The CDR3 spells CASIAGGAVAGELFF. CDR3 nucleotide sequence: TGTGCCAGTATAGCGGGGGGCGCCGTGGCCGGGGAGCTGTTTTTT.

The chain recombines TRBV5-4 with TRBJ1-2; the D gene is possibly TRBD1 (5 bases). The CDR3 runs to 14 residues. The germline gives CDR1 SGHNT, CDR2 YYREEE (reference sequence). V was trimmed by 2 bases and J by 7 bases, leaving 15 bases between them. CDR3 coding DNA: TGTGCCAGCAGCTTATACCAGGGTGTGAGTGGCTACACCTTC. This gives the protein CASSLYQGVSGYTF. The full variable domain, completed using reference TRBV5-4 and TRBJ1-2, is ETGVTQSPTHLIKTRGQQVTLRCSSQSGHNTVSWYQQALGQGPQFIFQYYREEENGRGNFPPRFSGLQFPNYSSELNVNALELDDSALYLCASSLYQGVSGYTFGSGTRLTVV.

In its sample, this clonotype was seen once. The chain employs TRBV19 and TRBJ2-3, with 11 positions matching TRBD2. Germline CDR1 reads LNHDA; CDR2 reads SQIVND (reference sequence). The V segment lost 9 bases and the J segment 0 bases; nucleotides outside the gene matches: 5. The length of the CDR3 is 15 residues. CDR3 amino acids: CARGLAELSTDTQYF. CDR3 coding DNA: TGTGCCAGGGGACTAGCGGAACTCAGCACAGATACGCAGTATTTT. The entire variable domain, with the rest obtained from reference TRBV19 and TRBJ2-3, is as follows: DGGITQSPKYLFRKEGQNVTLSCEQNLNHDAMYWYRQDPGQGLRLIYYSQIVNDFQKGDIAEGYSVSREKKESFPLTVTSAQKNPTAFYLCARGLAELSTDTQYFGPGTRLTVL.

The J gene is TRBJ1-6, the V gene TRBV5-3, with D perhaps TRBD1 (6 bases). TRBV5-3 is noted as an ORF with a role that remains uncertain. Trimming pared 8 bases from V and 11 bases from J, leaving 26 bases between. The CDR3 loop spans 16 amino acids. The CDR3, as DNA: TGTGCCAGCAGCCCTAGGGGGGGTCAGAACAATCCACCCCTCCACTTT. Translating gives CASSPRGGQNNPPLHF.

This clonotype was seen a handful of times. The chain recombines TRBV27 with TRBJ2-7; D tentatively fits TRBD1 or TRBD2 (5 bases each). V lost 1 base and J 0 bases, leaving 10 bases between the germline ends. Germline loops: CDR1 MNHEY, CDR2 SMNVEV (reference sequence). This CDR3 is 15 amino acids long. The CDR3 is CASSLWWGSSYEQYF. The CDR3 nucleotides read TGTGCCAGCAGTTTATGGTGGGGGAGCTCCTACGAGCAGTACTTC.

The J gene is TRBJ2-1, the V gene TRBV10-3; tentative D call: TRBD2 (5 bases). V lost 1 base and J 7 bases, leaving 11 bases between the germline ends. The CDR3 totals 14 residues. Germline-derived CDR1 and CDR2 are ENHRY and SYGVKD. The DNA of the CDR3 is TGTGCCATCAGTGAGTACCAACGGGGAAATGAGCAGTTCTTC. Encoded protein: CAISEYQRGNEQFF.

This clonotype appeared a few times. The gene calls are TRBV2 and TRBJ2-1; a weak D match, TRBD1 (5 bases). This CDR3 has 10 amino acids. Deletions cut 7 bases from V and 7 bases from J, with 5 bases between. CDR1 SNHLY and CDR2 FYNNEI come from the germline V gene. DNA of the CDR3: TGTGCCAGCAAGGGGAATGAGCAGTTCTTC. Its protein product is CASKGNEQFF.